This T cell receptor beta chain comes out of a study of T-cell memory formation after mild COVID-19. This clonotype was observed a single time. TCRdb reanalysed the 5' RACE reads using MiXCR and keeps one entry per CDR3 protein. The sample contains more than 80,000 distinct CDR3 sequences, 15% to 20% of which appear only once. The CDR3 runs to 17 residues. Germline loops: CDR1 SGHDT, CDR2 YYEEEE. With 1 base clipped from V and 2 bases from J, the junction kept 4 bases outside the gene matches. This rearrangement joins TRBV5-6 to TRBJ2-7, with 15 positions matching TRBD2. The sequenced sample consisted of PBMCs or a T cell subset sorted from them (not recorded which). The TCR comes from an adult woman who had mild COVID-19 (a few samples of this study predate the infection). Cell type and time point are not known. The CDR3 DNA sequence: TGTGCCAGCAGCTTGCCCGGACTAGCGGGAGGGCCCTACGAGCAGTACTTC. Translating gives CASSLPGLAGGPYEQYF. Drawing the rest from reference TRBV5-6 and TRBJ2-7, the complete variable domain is DAGVTQSPTHLIKTRGQQVTLRCSPKSGHDTVSWYQQALGQGPQFIFQYYEEEERQRGNFPDRFSGHQFPNYSSELNVNALLLGDSALYLCASSLPGLAGGPYEQYFGPGTRLTVT.